The 26 T cell receptor beta chains presented below share a single source sample, sequenced in a study of OX40 agonist ivuxolimab in advanced cancers. Clones were sequenced by immunoSEQ multiplex PCR, and TCRdb holds only the in-frame ones, with some missing. The data hold approximately 42,000 clones, with over 75% observed a single time. The sequences come from CD4+ or CD8+ T cells sorted from blood, collected in a trial of the OX40 agonist ivuxolimab. The receptors derive from an adult with an advanced solid tumor such as melanoma, head and neck, liver or kidney cancer.

The chain recombines TRBV4-2 with TRBJ1-6; D is possibly TRBD1 (5 bases). Looked up from germline, CDR1 is LGHNA and CDR2 is YNFKEQ. The CDR3 consists of 15 residues. Trimming stripped 0 bases from V and 7 bases from J, with 10 bases between. The CDR3 coding sequence is TGTGCCAGCAGCCAAGATATTGGGGGGAATTCACCCCTCCACTTT. Its protein product is CASSQDIGGNSPLHF.

This chain joins TRBV7-8 and TRBJ1-1; D may be TRBD1 (5 bases). The V end lost 3 bases, the J end lost 5 bases, and 28 bases lay between the germline ends. This CDR3 has 19 residues. Germline V gene sequence: CDR1 SGHVS, CDR2 FQNEAQ. The CDR3 sequence: CASSFSNWGREPRRTEAFF. CDR3 bases: TGTGCCAGCAGCTTTTCGAACTGGGGACGGGAGCCCCGTAGAACTGAAGCTTTCTTT.

The rearrangement links TRBV15 to TRBJ1-4, with D possibly matching TRBD1 (6 bases). V lost 3 bases, J lost 4 bases, and 9 bases lay in between. The CDR3 is 14 amino acids. Germline CDR1 reads LNHNV; CDR2 reads YYDKDF (reference sequence). This CDR3 reads CATSRGAGNEKLFF. CDR3 DNA: TGTGCCACCAGCAGGGGGGCCGGTAATGAAAAACTGTTTTTT.

The rearrangement links TRBV11-2 to TRBJ1-4; D is uncertain. Looked up from germline, CDR1 is SGHAT and CDR2 is FQNNGV. The CDR3 loop spans 13 amino acids. V dropped 3 bases and J dropped 6 bases, with 8 bases sitting between them. This chain's CDR3 is CASSLGNDEKLFF. The CDR3, as DNA: TGTGCCAGCAGCTTGGGTAATGATGAAAAACTGTTTTTT.

This chain links TRBV4-1 with TRBJ2-4; D is unclear. The CDR3 is 14 residues long. V was clipped by 1 base and J by 3 bases, with 7 bases between them. CDR1 MGHRA and CDR2 YSYEKL come from the germline V gene. Here the CDR3 DNA reads TGCGCCAGCAGCCAAGCATTGAACAAAAACATTCAGTACTTC. Its translation is CASSQALNKNIQYF.

V usage is TRBV6-5 and J usage is TRBJ2-3, with 7 bases that match TRBD2. The J segment lost 2 bases and the V segment lost 6 bases, leaving 5 bases of the junction unmatched. The germline CDR1 and CDR2 sequences are MNHEY and SVGAGI. The CDR3 runs to 14 residues. CDR3 nucleotides: TGTGCCAGCAGCCAGACTAGCAACACAGATACGCAGTATTTT. Its protein product is CASSQTSNTDTQYF.

This chain connects TRBV19 to TRBJ1-1; the match to TRBD1 covers 10 bases. In germline, CDR1 is LNHDA, CDR2 SQIVND (reference sequence). The CDR3 totals 15 residues. The V and J ends lost 6 bases and 6 bases, in that order; junction bases with no gene match: 10. In DNA form, the CDR3 reads TGTGCCAGTAGGTCCGGGACAGGGGAAGGGGCTGAAGCTTTCTTT. Its translation: CASRSGTGEGAEAFF.

V usage is TRBV6-5 and J usage is TRBJ1-1; D is unresolved. Trimming shortened V by 2 bases and J by 8 bases, and 6 bases separated the two germline ends. This CDR3 is 11 amino acids long. Germline lookup yields CDR1 MNHEY and CDR2 SVGAGI. The CDR3 bases are TGTGCCAGCAGTTACAATTCGGAAGCTTTCTTT. Its translation is CASSYNSEAFF.

The rearrangement uses TRBV2 and TRBJ1-3; unclear D gene. This CDR3 comprises 15 residues. Germline CDR1 SNHLY, CDR2 FYNNEI. The V gene lost 0 bases and the J gene lost 2 bases, with 8 bases spanning the gap. CDR3 protein: CASSEAEGTGNTIYF. The DNA of the CDR3 is TGTGCCAGCAGTGAAGCAGAAGGGACTGGAAACACCATATATTTT.

The chain has TRBV2 and TRBJ1-3; no firm D call. Germline V gene sequence: CDR1 SNHLY, CDR2 FYNNEI. Trimming shortened V by 3 bases and J by 4 bases, and 10 bases separated the two germline ends. CDR3 length: 14 residues. The CDR3 loop is CASSDRVTGNTIYF. The CDR3 DNA reads as TGTGCCAGCAGTGATAGGGTGACCGGAAACACCATATATTTT.

This chain joins TRBV6-6 and TRBJ1-5, with 7 bases lining up with TRBD1. CDR3 length equals 14 residues. Germline V gene lookup returns CDR1 MNHNY and CDR2 SVGAGI (reference sequence). V gave up 7 bases and J gave up 4 bases; unmatched junction bases: 7. The CDR3 is CASKIDRANQPQHF. In nucleotides, the CDR3 is TGTGCCAGCAAAATCGACAGGGCTAATCAGCCCCAGCATTTT.

This clone was seen a single time. The rearrangement links TRBV28 to TRBJ1-1; D not resolved. From germline, CDR1 is MDHEN and CDR2 SYDVKM. This CDR3 has 16 amino acids. V was clipped by 2 bases and J by 5 bases, with 18 bases between them. The CDR3 region is CASSLRPPGPGTEAFF. CDR3 in DNA: TGTGCCAGCAGTTTAAGGCCCCCGGGCCCCGGGACTGAAGCTTTCTTT.

This clone has a handful of counts. V usage is TRBV4-1 and J usage is TRBJ2-1; D is unclear. Looked up from germline, CDR1 is MGHRA and CDR2 is YSYEKL. The CDR3 loop spans 11 amino acids. With 2 bases removed from V and 4 bases from J, the gap between germline ends came to 0 bases. In DNA form, the CDR3 reads TGCGCCAGCAGCCAATACAATGAGCAGTTCTTC. The encoded protein is CASSQYNEQFF.

The chain links TRBV19 to TRBJ1-1; D might be TRBD1 (5 bases). V was pared by 1 base and J by 1 base, with 10 bases between. This CDR3 contains 15 residues. Looked up from germline, CDR1 is LNHDA and CDR2 is SQIVND (reference sequence). The chain's CDR3 is CASSIGPTANTEAFF. CDR3 sequence (DNA): TGTGCCAGTAGTATAGGACCGACAGCGAACACTGAAGCTTTCTTT. The full variable domain, completed using reference TRBV19 and TRBJ1-1, is DGGITQSPKYLFRKEGQNVTLSCEQNLNHDAMYWYRQDPGQGLRLIYYSQIVNDFQKGDIAEGYSVSREKKESFPLTVTSAQKNPTAFYLCASSIGPTANTEAFFGQGTRLTVV.

V is TRBV9 and J is TRBJ2-6; unclear D gene. CDR3 length: 19 residues. Germline lookup yields CDR1 SGDLS and CDR2 YYNGEE. Deletions cut 0 bases from V and 0 bases from J, with 16 bases between. The CDR3 region is CASSVAPSGWRSGANVLTF. The CDR3 DNA reads as TGTGCCAGCAGCGTAGCCCCCTCCGGGTGGCGCTCTGGGGCCAACGTCCTGACTTTC.

V usage is TRBV5-4 and J usage is TRBJ1-2; 11 bases map to TRBD1. The CDR3 is 15 amino acids. From germline, CDR1 is SGHNT and CDR2 YYREEE (reference sequence). V lost 2 bases, J lost 6 bases, and 6 bases stayed unmatched. CDR3 nucleotide sequence: TGTGCCAGCAGCTTCAGTGGACAGGGGGCGGATGGCTACACCTTC. This gives the protein CASSFSGQGADGYTF.

The chain links TRBV7-2 to TRBJ1-1; D is unresolved. The length of the CDR3 is 13 residues. Trimming stripped 0 bases from V and 8 bases from J, with 10 bases between. Germline V gives CDR1 SGHTA, CDR2 FQGNSA. The CDR3 DNA reads TGTGCCAGCAGCTTAGCGGACGGGTCCGAAGCTTTCTTT. This sequence encodes CASSLADGSEAFF.

The chain links TRBV2 to TRBJ2-3; 8 bases map to TRBD1. Germline V CDR1 and CDR2: SNHLY, FYNNEI. The CDR3 consists of 15 residues. With 1 base clipped from V and 2 bases from J, the junction kept 2 bases outside the gene matches. The CDR3 here is CASSEEDRVTDTQYF. As DNA, the CDR3 is TGTGCCAGCAGTGAAGAGGACAGGGTCACAGATACGCAGTATTTT. The complete variable domain, with remaining parts taken from reference TRBV2 and TRBJ2-3, reads EPEVTQTPSHQVTQMGQEVILRCVPISNHLYFYWYRQILGQKVEFLVSFYNNEISEKSEIFDDQFSVERPDGSNFTLKIRSTKLEDSAMYFCASSEEDRVTDTQYFGPGTRLTVL.

V gene TRBV4-2 combines with J gene TRBJ2-7; D is possibly TRBD1 (6 bases). Trimming took 5 bases from V and 2 from J, leaving 13 bases between them. CDR3 length equals 14 residues. Germline CDR1 and CDR2: LGHNA and YNFKEQ. CDR3 loop: CASSSHRVPYEQYV. The CDR3 region has the DNA TGTGCCAGCAGCTCTCACAGGGTTCCCTACGAGCAGTACGTC.

The CDR3 protein is CASSFRLADEQFF. The CDR3 bases are TGTGCCAGCAGTTTTCGCCTAGCCGATGAGCAGTTCTTC. This chain joins TRBV28 and TRBJ2-1, with a possible D match to TRBD2 (5 bases). The CDR3 length is 13 residues. Per germline, CDR1 MDHEN and CDR2 SYDVKM. V lost 3 bases and J lost 8, with 11 bases in between.

The J gene is TRBJ2-3, the V gene TRBV7-2; 9 nucleotides line up with TRBD2. The CDR3 has 16 amino acids. Trimming at V came to 3 bases and at J to 5 bases, leaving 9 bases not matched to a gene. Germline lookup yields CDR1 SGHTA and CDR2 FQGNSA. The CDR3 region is CASSFGAGGPGDTQYF. The DNA of the CDR3 is TGTGCCAGCAGCTTCGGGGCGGGGGGGCCCGGAGATACGCAGTATTTT. The full variable domain, its missing parts supplied by reference TRBV7-2 and TRBJ2-3, is GAGVSQSPSNKVTEKGKDVELRCDPISGHTALYWYRQSLGQGLEFLIYFQGNSAPDKSGLPSDRFSAERTGGSVSTLTIQRTQQEDSAVYLCASSFGAGGPGDTQYFGPGTRLTVL.

CDR3 amino acids: CASSLPRTGDVTDTQYF. Written as DNA, the CDR3 is TGTGCCAGCAGTCTACCTAGGACAGGGGATGTGACAGATACGCAGTATTTT. The chain carries TRBV28 and TRBJ2-3, with TRBD1 matching over 9 bases. The CDR3 is 17 amino acids. The J segment lost 3 bases and the V segment lost 5 bases, leaving 12 bases of the junction unmatched. Germline V gives CDR1 MDHEN, CDR2 SYDVKM.

CDR3 DNA sequence: TGCAGCGTTATTCCTCCGAACACCGGGGAGCTGTTTTTT. It specifies CSVIPPNTGELFF. This chain joins TRBV29-1 and TRBJ2-2; D is ambiguous. This CDR3 region has 13 residues. Germline V gene data show CDR1 as SQVTM and CDR2 as ANQGSEA. Trimming stripped 5 bases from V and 0 bases from J, with 7 bases between.

Only one count was recorded for this clone. This chain's CDR3 is CASSPGTGGSYEQYV. In nucleotides, the CDR3 is TGTGCCAGCAGTCCCGGGACAGGGGGGTCCTACGAGCAGTACGTC. This rearrangement joins TRBV27 to TRBJ2-7, with 11 bases fitting TRBD1. Germline CDR1 MNHEY, CDR2 SMNVEV (reference sequence). The CDR3 spans 15 residues. Trimming at V came to 5 bases and at J to 1 base, leaving 4 bases not matched to a gene.

This clone was picked up a small number of times. This chain joins TRBV13 and TRBJ2-3, with D possibly called TRBD1 or TRBD2 (5 bases each). Per the germline V gene, CDR1 is PRHDT and CDR2 is FYEKMQ (reference sequence). Trimming cost V 4 bases and J 1 base, with 12 bases left between them. The CDR3 is made up of 15 amino acids. The CDR3 loop reads CASSYRDQGTDTQYF. In DNA, the CDR3 is TGTGCCAGCAGCTACCGGGACCAGGGCACAGATACGCAGTATTTT.

The chain couples TRBV4-2 to TRBJ1-6; 7 nucleotides line up with TRBD1. The length of the CDR3 is 20 residues. J lost 9 bases, V lost 6 bases, and 26 bases had no gene match. Per germline, CDR1 LGHNA and CDR2 YNFKEQ. CDR3 in DNA: TGTGCCAGCAGACCTATTGCCGGGACAGACTTCCTTACGGAGCCTTCACCCCTCCACTTT. It yields the protein CASRPIAGTDFLTEPSPLHF.